This TCR beta chain was captured in a study of T cell repertoires in cytomegalovirus infection. For the study at large: Shared public TCR beta signatures pointed to both CMV infection and a matching HLA type.

Regarding this clonotype: Its antigen is unidentified.

A single record per CDR3 protein comes from TCRdb applying MiXCR to the reads. Counted here are approximately 500,000 distinct CDR3 sequences, approximately 25% occurring once; the ten biggest clones make up 13%. Findings and limits, study-wide: HLA-C-restricted TCR beta clonotypes specific for CMV led the ex vivo response. The study identified carriers of CMV plus the relevant HLA from cumulative public TCR beta family frequency.

The sequencing input was PBMCs. This receptor was obtained from a human donor in good health (CMV status not recorded). Some clones in this sample may be carry-over from other donors' samples.

The CDR3 DNA is TGTGCCAGCAGCTTATTGTCTGGGACCGGGGAGCTGTTTTTT. This encodes CASSLLSGTGELFF. The V call is TRBV7-3, the J call TRBJ2-2; D remains ambiguous. CDR3 length equals 14 residues. CDR1 is SGHTA and CDR2 is FQGTGA in the germline V gene. Trimming removed 2 bases from V and 5 bases from J, with 9 bases in between.